The 4 T cell receptor beta chains presented below share a single source sample, sequenced in a study of regulatory T cells in long-lasting Graves disease. To make TCR beta libraries, researchers used iRepertoire HTBI primers and Arm-PCR of CDR3 regions. TCRdb called the multiplex PCR reads again in MiXCR, with one record for every CDR3 protein. The table includes roughly 380,000 distinct CDR3 sequences, over 15% detected once. This sample's time point: newly diagnosed GD, antithyroid drugs for less than 3 months. The TCR library used RNA extracted from PBMCs. A further study also used this sample, focusing on T cells in Graves' hyperthyroidism and ophthalmopathy.

The sequenced sample was peripheral blood mononuclear cells (PBMCs), obtained at new diagnosis, from a patient treated with antithyroid drugs. Receptors originate from a man aged 40-55 years with Graves disease.

This clonotype was counted many times. The V and J genes are TRBV11-1 and TRBJ2-2, with D unresolved. The V gene lost 4 bases and the J gene lost 4 bases, with 25 bases spanning the gap. Germline V gene data show CDR1 as SGHAT and CDR2 as FQDESV (reference sequence). The CDR3 totals 19 residues. CDR3 in amino acids: CASSSPKWAGTALTGELFF. In DNA, the CDR3 is TGTGCCAGCAGCTCCCCTAAGTGGGCAGGAACAGCACTCACCGGGGAGCTGTTTTTT.

This clonotype was observed at least ten times. The chain couples TRBV19 to TRBJ1-1, with 7 bases aligning to TRBD1. V shed 2 bases, J shed 5 bases, and the junction held 5 bases outside the gene matches. Germline values: CDR1 LNHDA, CDR2 SQIVND (reference sequence). The CDR3 loop spans 14 amino acids. Written as DNA, the CDR3 is TGTGCCAGTAGTATACGACCAGGGGGAACTGAAGCTTTCTTT. This encodes CASSIRPGGTEAFF.

This clonotype appeared many times. The gene calls are TRBV5-1 and TRBJ2-7; 8 bases fit TRBD2. Unmatched junction bases numbered 14, after V lost 0 bases and J lost 6 bases. This CDR3 has 17 amino acids. CDR1 and CDR2 from the germline V gene are SGHRS and YFSETQ. Written as DNA, the CDR3 is TGCGCCAGCAGCTTGGTAGCGGGACACCAGGTGGGCTCCGAGCAGTACTTC. Translated, it gives CASSLVAGHQVGSEQYF.

This clonotype has ten or more counts. The rearrangement uses TRBV9 and TRBJ1-6; 7 bases fit TRBD1. This CDR3 region has 14 residues. J gave up 8 bases and V 5 bases, and 7 bases lay outside the gene matches. Germline CDR1 is SGDLS and CDR2 is YYNGEE. Here the CDR3 reads CASSAGQTYSPLHF. CDR3 bases: TGTGCCAGCAGTGCGGGACAGACTTATTCACCCCTCCACTTT.